These T cell receptor beta chains were read from a single sample in a study of T cell responses to AZD1222 COVID-19 vaccine. Produced via immunoSEQ multiplex PCR; TCRdb's table is partial and in-frame only. Of over 150,000 clones in the sample, approximately 90% were seen once. The starting material was peripheral blood, obtained on day 0 of AZD1222 vaccination. The source of these receptors is an adult in good health. Both conserved end residues are part of each CDR3. D genes are given only for firm matches. Clone size is not always given. Where it is, it says once, few, many or a class for expanded clones.

V gene	clone size	D gene	J gene	CDR3 protein	CDR3 DNA
TRBV7-9	.	TRBD1	TRBJ1-1	CASSARTGDPQYTEAFF	TGTGCCAGCAGCGCACGAACAGGGGACCCCCAATACACTGAAGCTTTCTTT
TRBV5-4	.	.	TRBJ1-4	CASSLGLSGGSDEKLFF	TGTGCCAGCAGCTTGGGGCTTTCGGGGGGGTCGGATGAAAAACTGTTTTTT
TRBV13	.	TRBD2	TRBJ2-7	CASSLGTSGGAGEQYF	TGTGCCAGCAGCTTAGGGACTAGCGGGGGGGCAGGCGAGCAGTACTTC
TRBV11-1	.	.	TRBJ2-2	CASSLTVRATGELFF	TGTGCCAGCAGCTTAACAGTTCGGGCTACCGGGGAGCTGTTTTTT
TRBV3-1/TRBV3-2	.	TRBD1	TRBJ2-5	CASSQGQDTTTQYF	TGTGCCAGCAGCCAGGGACAGGACACTACGACCCAGTACTTC
TRBV2	once	TRBD1	TRBJ1-5	CASTRTGSSNQPQHF	TGTGCCAGCACCCGGACAGGTTCAAGCAATCAGCCCCAGCATTTT
TRBV10-3	.	.	TRBJ2-7	CAISNPERQGLYEQYF	TGTGCCATCAGTAACCCGGAGCGGCAGGGTCTCTACGAGCAGTACTTC
TRBV11-2	.	.	TRBJ1-1	CASSESSKGTEAFF	TGTGCCAGCAGTGAATCTAGCAAGGGCACTGAAGCTTTCTTT
TRBV18	.	.	TRBJ2-2	CASSPPIRGFTGELFF	TGTGCCAGCTCACCACCCATAAGGGGCTTCACCGGGGAGCTGTTTTTT
TRBV3-1/TRBV3-2	.	.	TRBJ2-4	CATRKGNIQYF	TGTGCCACCCGGAAAGGCAACATTCAGTACTTC
TRBV19	.	TRBD1	TRBJ2-1	CASRGQGAYNEQFF	TGTGCCAGCCGAGGACAGGGGGCCTACAATGAGCAGTTCTTC
TRBV3-1/TRBV3-2	.	TRBD1	TRBJ2-5	CASSPWTGGETQYF	TGTGCCAGCAGCCCTTGGACAGGGGGAGAGACCCAGTACTTC
TRBV5-1	.	.	TRBJ1-5	CASSPDRSQPQHF	TGCGCCAGCAGCCCCGACAGAAGTCAGCCCCAGCATTTT
TRBV11-2	.	.	TRBJ1-2	CASSLEPLGYGYTF	TGTGCCAGCAGCTTAGAACCGCTTGGCTATGGCTACACCTTC
TRBV19	few	.	TRBJ2-7	CASSIRDGSYEQYF	TGTGCCAGTAGTATAAGGGACGGATCCTACGAGCAGTACTTC
TRBV9	.	.	TRBJ2-3	CASSVVGADTQYF	TGTGCCAGCAGCGTAGTGGGGGCAGATACGCAGTATTTT
TRBV4-2	once	.	TRBJ2-6	CASSQAQGTGANVLTF	TGTGCCAGCAGCCAAGCACAGGGAACTGGGGCCAACGTCCTGACTTTC
TRBV7-9	.	.	TRBJ1-1	CASSSVPTVGNTEAFF	TGTGCCAGCAGCTCCGTACCGACAGTGGGGAACACTGAAGCTTTCTTT
TRBV19	.	TRBD1	TRBJ1-2	CASSRGQGDYGYTF	TGTGCCAGTAGTAGGGGACAGGGGGACTATGGCTACACCTTC
TRBV5-4	.	.	TRBJ2-2	CASSSTGLGTGELFF	TGTGCCAGCAGCTCAACAGGGCTGGGCACCGGGGAGCTGTTTTTT
TRBV9	.	TRBD1	TRBJ1-1	CASSSTPTGLDTEAFF	TGTGCCAGCAGCTCCACCCCGACAGGGTTGGACACTGAAGCTTTCTTT
TRBV2	.	.	TRBJ1-1	CASSAQPNTEAFF	TGTGCCAGCAGCGCCCAACCGAACACTGAAGCTTTCTTT
TRBV9	.	.	TRBJ2-7	CASSRGASYEQYF	TGTGCCAGCAGTCGGGGGGCCTCCTACGAGCAGTACTTC
TRBV7-9	.	.	TRBJ1-5	CASSLGRVQPQHF	TGTGCCAGCAGCTTAGGAAGGGTGCAGCCCCAGCATTTT
TRBV19	.	TRBD1	TRBJ1-1	CASMGTGALRGTEAFF	TGTGCCAGTATGGGGACAGGCGCTTTGAGGGGCACTGAAGCTTTCTTT
TRBV11-2	once	.	TRBJ1-1	CASSLMNTEAFF	TGTGCCAGCAGCTTGATGAACACTGAAGCTTTCTTT
TRBV7-9	.	.	TRBJ2-5	CASSLAAGTRQETQYF	TGTGCCAGCAGCTTAGCGGCCGGGACCCGTCAAGAGACCCAGTACTTC
TRBV6-5	.	.	TRBJ2-3	CASRGQSTDTQYF	TGTGCCAGCCGAGGACAGTCCACAGATACGCAGTATTTT
TRBV5-6	.	.	TRBJ2-7	CASSLGRVWGAYEQYF	TGTGCCAGCAGCTTGGGGCGCGTGTGGGGCGCCTACGAGCAGTACTTC
TRBV3-1/TRBV3-2	once	.	TRBJ1-1	CASRDRNTEAFF	TGTGCCAGTAGAGACAGGAACACTGAAGCTTTCTTT
TRBV3-1/TRBV3-2	few	TRBD2	TRBJ2-7	CASSQRQRGPYEQYF	TGTGCCAGCAGCCAACGACAGCGGGGTCCCTACGAGCAGTACTTC
TRBV7-9	.	.	TRBJ1-2	CASSQGPLGYGYTF	TGTGCCAGCAGCCAGGGTCCCCTCGGCTATGGCTACACCTTC
TRBV12-3/TRBV12-4	.	.	TRBJ2-5	CASSVQETQYF	TGTGCCAGCAGTGTGCAAGAGACCCAGTACTTC
TRBV9	.	.	TRBJ1-1	CASGGNTEAFF	TGTGCCAGCGGGGGGAACACTGAAGCTTTCTTT
TRBV5-4	.	TRBD1	TRBJ1-5	CASSPGTGGNQPQHF	TGTGCCAGCAGCCCCGGGACAGGGGGTAATCAGCCCCAGCATTTT
TRBV14	.	TRBD1	TRBJ2-1	CASNRDRVGNEQFF	TGTGCCAGCAACCGGGACAGGGTGGGAAATGAGCAGTTCTTC
TRBV15	.	.	TRBJ2-2	CATSRWGSNTGELFF	TGTGCCACCAGCAGATGGGGCTCGAACACCGGGGAGCTGTTTTTT
TRBV5-1	few	.	TRBJ1-1	CASSSAVEAFF	TGCGCCAGCAGCTCCGCAGTGGAAGCTTTCTTT
TRBV6-2/TRBV6-3	.	.	TRBJ1-6	CASSETATRLHF	TGTGCCAGCAGCGAAACGGCGACAAGACTCCACTTT
TRBV9	.	.	TRBJ1-1	CASSVEPRANTEAFF	TGTGCCAGCAGCGTAGAACCCAGGGCGAACACTGAAGCTTTCTTT
TRBV3-1/TRBV3-2	.	.	TRBJ1-3	CASSQGNTALSGNTIYF	TGTGCCAGCAGCCAAGGGAACACGGCCTTAAGTGGAAACACCATATATTTT
TRBV19	.	TRBD1	TRBJ1-2	CAIRGPGGGYTF	TGTGCGATAAGGGGGCCTGGAGGTGGCTACACCTTC
TRBV3-1/TRBV3-2	.	.	TRBJ2-1	CASSQVGMALASEQFF	TGTGCCAGCAGCCAAGTCGGCATGGCGCTGGCGAGTGAGCAGTTCTTC
TRBV7-9	.	.	TRBJ2-5	CASSFGGSGETQYF	TGTGCCAGCAGCTTCGGCGGGTCAGGGGAGACCCAGTACTTC
TRBV4-1	.	.	TRBJ1-5	CASTQDRYSNQPQHF	TGCGCCAGCACCCAAGACAGATATAGCAATCAGCCCCAGCATTTT
TRBV5-8	few	TRBD1	TRBJ1-1	CASSLDAGGAFF	TGTGCCAGCAGCTTGGATGCAGGGGGAGCTTTCTTT